Below are 7 T cell receptor beta chains sequenced from a single sample in a study of CD8+CD57+ T cells in acquired aplastic anemia. The use of genomic DNA as template underpinned the TCR beta VDJ and CDR3 profiling. Each CDR3 protein gets one entry after TCRdb re-called the reads with MiXCR. The sample comprises about 200,000 distinct CDR3 sequences, almost 50% of which are singletons, and nearly 20% rests with the top ten. Those patients picked for sequencing had displayed CD8+CD57+ cell expansion on flow cytometry. The sequencing sample was made of sorted CD4+, CD8+, or CD8+CD57+ T cells (not recorded which) from PBMCs. These receptors all come from a human donor with aplastic anemia.

A remark on this clonotype: A much larger clone lies a single base off, so this may be a read error. The chain is built from TRBV7-2 and TRBJ1-2, with TRBD1 as a possible D gene (5 bases). The germline gives CDR1 SGHTA, CDR2 FQGNSA. This CDR3 comprises 17 residues. The CDR3: CASCLGSRTHGAYGYTF. In DNA form, the CDR3 reads TGTGCCAGCTGCTTAGGGTCAAGAACCCACGGGGCGTATGGCTACACCTTC.

This clonotype was found many times. V and J are TRBV12-3 or TRBV12-4 and TRBJ2-3, with TRBD2 matching 9 bases. J was trimmed by 4 bases and V by 8 bases; bases with no gene match: 4. This CDR3 is 13 amino acids long. CDR3 residues: CASLAGESDTQYF. The CDR3 DNA reads as TGTGCCAGCTTAGCGGGGGAGTCAGATACGCAGTATTTT.

A note on this clonotype: A much larger clone lies a single base off, so this may be a read error. The chain uses TRBV20-1 and TRBJ2-1, with 10 positions matching TRBD2. Germline V gene sequence: CDR1 DFQATT, CDR2 SNEGSKA (reference sequence). This CDR3 spans 14 amino acids. CDR3 in DNA: TGCTGTGCTATACGGACTAGCGGAAAAAATGAGCAGTTCTTC. Its translation is CCAIRTSGKNEQFF.

This rearrangement joins TRBV7-2 to TRBJ1-5, with TRBD1 as a possible D gene (6 bases). The V and J ends lost 6 bases and 2 bases respectively, with 20 bases between them. Germline assignment: CDR1 SGHTA and CDR2 FQGNSA. The CDR3 is made up of 17 amino acids. For the CDR3, the DNA is TGTGCCAGCAGAGTGGCAACAGGGAAAAAGGGCAATCAGCCCCAGCATTTT. This translates into CASRVATGKKGNQPQHF.

The chain joins TRBV10-2 to TRBJ1-1; 8 nucleotides match TRBD1. Germline-derived CDR1 and CDR2 are WSHSY and SAAADI. The junction had 10 bases not matched to a gene; V was cut back by 7 bases and J by 9 bases. This CDR3 region has 13 residues. Written as DNA, the CDR3 is TGCGCCAGCAAGGGACAGGCGGGCTTACAAGCTTTCTTT. Translating gives CASKGQAGLQAFF.

The chain joins TRBV7-9 to TRBJ1-2, with 8 bases matching TRBD1. This CDR3 has 14 amino acids. J lost 4 bases, V lost 2 bases, and 3 bases had no gene match. Per the germline V gene, CDR1 is SEHNR and CDR2 is FQNEAQ (reference sequence). The CDR3 sequence: CASSLTDRVYGYTF. For the CDR3, the DNA is TGTGCCAGCAGCTTAACGGACAGGGTCTATGGCTACACCTTC.

This chain links TRBV19 with TRBJ2-1; no definite D call. The CDR3 covers 12 residues. V dropped 8 bases and J dropped 7 bases, with 12 bases sitting between them. CDR1 and CDR2 from the germline V gene are LNHDA and SQIVND (reference sequence). As DNA, the CDR3 is TGTGCCAGTTCGACTGGTGGGAATGAGCAGTTCTTC. Its protein is CASSTGGNEQFF.